The clone carrying this T cell receptor (beta chain) came up a few times. The antigen is unknown. The data were produced by immunoSEQ multiplex PCR, yet TCRdb's version contains in-frame clones alone and is incomplete. Found here are hundreds of thousands of clones, 79% of them singletons; the top ten hold around 14%. The data originate from a study of shared clonotypes between healthy human individuals. The wider study: Serving as donors were a couple of women and three men, whose ages spanned 18 to 49. Notes on the study in general: Sampling covered blood only; tissue repertoires likely differ.

The germline V and J ends were trimmed by 7 bases and 0 bases, with 16 bases remaining between them. Germline V CDR1 and CDR2: MNHEY, SMNVEV (reference sequence). The length of the CDR3 is 16 residues. The sequenced material came from PBMCs. This chain connects TRBV27 to TRBJ2-1; D may match TRBD1 or TRBD2 (6 bases each). This sequence was found in a woman aged 40 to 55 in good health. Some clones in this sample may be carry-over from other donors' samples. CDR3 residues: CASTYQGGTSYNEQFF. CDR3 sequence (DNA): TGTGCCAGCACCTATCAAGGGGGGACCTCCTACAATGAGCAGTTCTTC.